These 18 T cell receptor beta chains were sequenced from one sample in a study of T cell repertoires in cytomegalovirus infection. Via MiXCR, TCRdb re-called the reads, giving one row per CDR3 protein. The table records more than 400,000 distinct CDR3 sequences, around 27% of them present only once. What was sequenced was PBMCs. These receptors all come from a human donor in good health (CMV status not recorded). Some clones in this sample may be carry-over from other donors' samples.

The chain employs TRBV12-3 or TRBV12-4 and TRBJ2-7; tentative D call: TRBD2 (5 bases). The CDR3 sequence is 14 residues long. Trimming took 3 bases from V and 0 from J, leaving 9 bases between them. The CDR3, as DNA: TGTGCCAGCAGTTTCGATGGGAGCTCCTACGAGCAGTACGTC. Translation gives CASSFDGSSYEQYV.

This clonotype was counted ten times or more. This sequence joins TRBV7-2 and TRBJ2-3, with 13 bases identical to TRBD2. J was trimmed by 4 bases and V by 5 bases; bases with no gene match: 9. The length of the CDR3 is 17 residues. Germline V gene sequence: CDR1 SGHTA, CDR2 FQGNSA. CDR3 coding DNA: TGTGCCAGCAGCACAATAACTAGCGGGAGGGCATCAGATACGCAGTATTTT. Its translation: CASSTITSGRASDTQYF.

This clonotype has only a few counts. The chain employs TRBV7-6 and TRBJ1-5; D is possibly TRBD1 (6 bases). With 8 bases removed from V and 0 bases from J, the gap between germline ends came to 14 bases. The germline CDR1 and CDR2 sequences are SGHVS and FNYEAQ. The CDR3 loop spans 15 amino acids. CDR3 sequence (DNA): TGTGCCAGCCCAGGGACACTCTGTAGCAATCAGCCCCAGCATTTT. Translated: CASPGTLCSNQPQHF. The whole variable domain, remainder taken from reference TRBV7-6 and TRBJ1-5, is GAGVSQSPRYKVTKRGQDVALRCDPISGHVSLYWYRQALGQGPEFLTYFNYEAQQDKSGLPNDRFSAERPEGSISTLTIQRTEQRDSAMYRCASPGTLCSNQPQHFGDGTRLSIL.

This clonotype was detected a few times. The rearrangement uses TRBV18 and TRBJ2-3; no definite D call. The CDR3 consists of 14 residues. Germline CDR1 is KGHSH and CDR2 is LQKENI. The V gene lost 3 bases and the J gene lost 2 bases, with 9 bases spanning the gap. This chain's CDR3 is CASSPRDNTDTQYF. Written as DNA, the CDR3 is TGTGCCAGCTCACCGCGCGACAACACAGATACGCAGTATTTT.

The chain employs TRBV19 and TRBJ2-1; 8 nucleotides align to TRBD1. V dropped 3 bases and J dropped 6; count of bases not matched to a gene: 10. There are 16 residues in the CDR3. CDR1 is LNHDA, CDR2 SQIVND, per germline (reference sequence). This CDR3 is CASSIMTGVKTNEQFF. CDR3 nucleotide sequence: TGTGCCAGTAGTATCATGACAGGGGTAAAGACCAATGAGCAGTTCTTC.

The chain joins TRBV4-1 to TRBJ1-5, with D possibly TRBD1 on 5 matching bases. Between the trimmed V and J ends, which lost 3 bases and 6 bases, there was a span of 6 bases. From germline, CDR1 is MGHRA and CDR2 YSYEKL. The CDR3 sequence is 12 residues long. CDR3 sequence reads: CASSHGGQPQHF. CDR3 nucleotide sequence: TGCGCCAGCAGCCATGGGGGTCAGCCCCAGCATTTT.

This clonotype has ten or more counts. The chain joins TRBV7-8 to TRBJ1-6; maybe TRBD1 (5 bases). The germline V gene encodes CDR1 SGHVS and CDR2 FQNEAQ. CDR3 length: 12 residues. The V gene lost 5 bases and the J gene lost 14 bases, with 13 bases spanning the gap. This CDR3 reads CASSRRQFSLHF. The CDR3 region has the DNA TGTGCCAGCAGCCGGAGACAGTTTTCCCTCCACTTT.

The rearrangement uses TRBV12-3 or TRBV12-4 and TRBJ1-5; a weak D match, TRBD1 (5 bases). Trimming shortened V by 6 bases and J by 7 bases, and 13 bases separated the two germline ends. CDR3 size: 13 residues. For the CDR3, the DNA is TGTGCCAGCAGCCCCCAGGGAGTCCAGCCCCAGCATTTT. Translation: CASSPQGVQPQHF.

The V call is TRBV10-3, the J call TRBJ2-1; 9 bases are a match to TRBD1. The CDR3 has 15 residues. Looked up from germline, CDR1 is ENHRY and CDR2 is SYGVKD. The V segment lost 6 bases and the J segment 6 bases; nucleotides outside the gene matches: 9. The CDR3 DNA is TGTGCCATCAGGAATCCGGGACAGGGCTTCAATGAGCAGTTCTTC. As protein: CAIRNPGQGFNEQFF.

In its sample, this clonotype was seen a few times. J is TRBJ1-1 and V is TRBV30, with 7 bases that match TRBD1. The V and J ends lost 3 bases and 4 bases, in that order; junction bases with no gene match: 2. Germline CDR1 GTSNPN, CDR2 SVGIG (reference sequence). CDR3 length: 12 residues. CDR3 sequence reads: CAWRSGGTEAFF. The CDR3 region has the DNA TGTGCCTGGAGGTCAGGGGGCACTGAAGCTTTCTTT.

This clonotype turned up a few times. The chain combines TRBV27 with TRBJ2-5; unclear D gene. This CDR3 comprises 13 residues. Looked up from germline, CDR1 is MNHEY and CDR2 is SMNVEV (reference sequence). V shed 5 bases and J shed 5 bases, with 12 bases lying between them. The CDR3 spells CASSPRRSETQYF. CDR3 DNA sequence: TGTGCCAGCAGTCCTCGTCGGTCGGAGACCCAGTACTTC.

This chain joins TRBV28 and TRBJ2-5, with TRBD2 matching 8 bases. V shed 2 bases and J 4 bases; nucleotides not matched to a gene: 6. The CDR3 is 15 residues long. Germline V gene lookup returns CDR1 MDHEN and CDR2 SYDVKM. As DNA, the CDR3 is TGTGCCAGCAGTTTAATGAGCGGGAGCGGAGAGACCCAGTACTTC. Encoded protein: CASSLMSGSGETQYF.

J is TRBJ2-5 and V is TRBV28; TRBD1 or TRBD2 may be the D gene (5 bases each). The V gene's germline CDR1 is MDHEN and CDR2 SYDVKM. The CDR3 extends over 17 amino acids. Trimming took off 3 bases at V and 1 base at J, with 18 bases between the two ends. CDR3 coding DNA: TGTGCCAGCAGTTTCGGGGCAGGAGTCTATACCCAAGAGACCCAGTACTTC. Translating gives CASSFGAGVYTQETQYF.

The V and J genes are TRBV6-1 and TRBJ2-3; D is ambiguous. Between the trimmed V and J ends, which lost 2 bases and 3 bases, there was a span of 3 bases. Germline V gene data show CDR1 as MNHNS and CDR2 as SASEGT. The CDR3 length is 12 residues. The CDR3 sequence: CASSERTDTQYF. As DNA, the CDR3 is TGTGCCAGCAGTGAAAGGACAGATACGCAGTATTTT.

This clonotype was detected many times. The genes are TRBV28 and TRBJ2-3; D is uncertain. Germline V CDR1 and CDR2: MDHEN, SYDVKM. The CDR3 runs to 12 residues. Trimming stripped 2 bases from V and 6 bases from J, with 6 bases between. CDR3 in DNA: TGTGCCAGCAGTTTACAGGCGGATACGCAGTATTTT. Translating gives CASSLQADTQYF.

The chain joins TRBV7-3 to TRBJ2-1; tentative D call: TRBD2 (5 bases). The CDR3 sequence is 13 residues long. The V end lost 5 bases, the J end lost 7 bases, and 12 bases lay between the germline ends. CDR1 is SGHTA, CDR2 FQGTGA, per germline. The DNA of the CDR3 is TGTGCCAGCAGCGCCCACCGGGAAAATGAGCAGTTCTTC. Protein: CASSAHRENEQFF.

At least ten counts were recorded for this clonotype. The chain employs TRBV19 and TRBJ1-5, with TRBD1 as a possible D gene (6 bases). CDR3 length equals 16 residues. Between the trimmed V and J ends, which lost 1 base and 5 bases, there was a span of 15 bases. CDR1 is LNHDA and CDR2 is SQIVND in the germline V gene (reference sequence). For the CDR3, the DNA is TGTGCCAGTAGTATAGTATCTGGGCAGGGGTATCAGCCCCAGCATTTT. Amino acid sequence: CASSIVSGQGYQPQHF.

This chain uses TRBV7-2 with TRBJ2-5; possible D gene TRBD2, 5 bases. The V gene's germline CDR1 is SGHTA and CDR2 FQGNSA. The CDR3 sequence is 14 residues long. The V gene lost 5 bases and the J gene lost 2 bases, with 12 bases spanning the gap. CDR3 sequence (DNA): TGTGCCAGCAGCCGGAGGAGTTCACAAGAGACCCAGTACTTC. This codes for CASSRRSSQETQYF.